These T cell receptor beta chains were read from a single sample in a study of CD8+ T cells in alopecia areata. Assay: immunoSEQ multiplex PCR; the TCRdb copy retains only in-frame clones and omits some. The table shows approximately 180,000 clones, with roughly 60% occurring only once. The specimen comprised CD4+ T cells sorted from blood, sampled at week 24, from a patient treated with tofacitinib. Receptor source: a human donor with alopecia areata. CDR3s include the opening cysteine and the closing phenylalanine or tryptophan. Fields, in order: J gene, clone size, V gene, CDR3 length, D gene, CDR3 DNA, CDR3 protein. D genes are given only for firm matches. Clone sizes are given selectively: once, few, many, or a class where the clone is expanded.

TRBJ1-6	NA	TRBV7-2	16	NA	TGTGCCAGCAGCACAAAGACCCCGGGATATGGATCACCCCTCCACTTT	CASSTKTPGYGSPLHF
TRBJ1-1	NA	TRBV6-1	15	TRBD1	TGTGCCAGCAGTGAACTACAGGGGGGGATCACTGAAGCTTTCTTT	CASSELQGGITEAFF
TRBJ1-1	NA	TRBV5-1	14	TRBD1	TGCGCCAGCAGCTTAACAGGGGGGAACACTGAAGCTTTCTTT	CASSLTGGNTEAFF
TRBJ1-1	NA	TRBV15	14	NA	TGTGCCACCAGCAGAGATTACGGTGCGGTTGAAGCTTTCTTT	CATSRDYGAVEAFF
TRBJ2-7	NA	TRBV9	14	NA	TGTGCCAGCAGCGTAGACCCCTGGGCCTCCGAGCAGTACTTC	CASSVDPWASEQYF
TRBJ2-7	NA	TRBV19	13	TRBD1	TGTGCCAGTAGTTTGGACAGGGCCTACGAGCAGTACTTC	CASSLDRAYEQYF
TRBJ2-3	few	TRBV10-3	15	NA	TGTGCCATCAGTGAGGCAGGGGTTGCGGGCGGTTGGCAGTATTTT	CAISEAGVAGGWQYF
TRBJ2-5	NA	TRBV30	14	TRBD2	TGTGCCTGGACTCCGGGACTAGCGGGGGAGACCCAGTACTTC	CAWTPGLAGETQYF
TRBJ2-3	NA	TRBV29-1	11	NA	TGCAGCGTTCAGTCTACAGATACGCAGTATTTT	CSVQSTDTQYF
TRBJ1-1	NA	TRBV21-1	9	NA	TGTGCCAGCAACTCGGAAGCTTTCTTT	CASNSEAFF
TRBJ2-7	few	TRBV6-5	14	TRBD1	TGTGCCAGCAGCGGGACAGGTACCATCTACGAGCAGTACTTC	CASSGTGTIYEQYF
TRBJ2-3	NA	TRBV29-1	12	NA	TGCAGCGTTGTGACGGGGGCAGATACGCAGTATTTT	CSVVTGADTQYF
TRBJ2-5	NA	TRBV29-1	13	TRBD2	TGCAGCTCTACGGGGGGGGGACCCGAGACCCAGTACTTC	CSSTGGGPETQYF
TRBJ2-7	NA	TRBV30	17	TRBD1	TGTGCCTGGAGCCCTAGCCCCGGGACAGGAACGTTAGGGGAGCAGTACTTC	CAWSPSPGTGTLGEQYF
TRBJ1-1	NA	TRBV21-1	14	NA	TGTGCCAGCAGCCCCTCCCCGGGACACGCAGAAGCTTTCTTT	CASSPSPGHAEAFF